A selection of T cell receptor beta chains follows, all from one sample in a study of post-analysis software for immune sequencing data. MiXCR was run by TCRdb on the PCR reads, yielding one entry per CDR3 protein. The data show 650,000 to 900,000 distinct CDR3 sequences, around 46% seen once. Input material: blood. These receptors originate from a girl between 5 and 17 years old with multiple sclerosis. CDR3s include the opening cysteine and the closing phenylalanine or tryptophan. A D gene is named only where the DNA matches it firmly. Clone size, where shown, is once, few, many, or a class for clones that have expanded.

DNA	CDR3	D	V	J	size
TGTGCCAGCAGTTCCTCAAAAGGGGACACTGAAGCTTTCTTT	CASSSSKGDTEAFF	NA	TRBV12-3/TRBV12-4	TRBJ1-1	few
TGTGCCAGCACTGACTCAGGGAGACCCATGGCTCAGCCCCAGCATTTT	CASTDSGRPMAQPQHF	NA	TRBV2	TRBJ1-5	NA
TGCAGTGCTAGAGTGAGCGGGAGGGTGTACGAGCAGTACTTC	CSARVSGRVYEQYF	TRBD2	TRBV20-1	TRBJ2-7	NA
TGTGCCAGCAGTTTAAGGCAGGAGCAGTTCTTC	CASSLRQEQFF	NA	TRBV28	TRBJ2-1	NA
TGTGCCAGCAGCCAATTGGCGCTCTCCTACGAGCAGTACTTC	CASSQLALSYEQYF	NA	TRBV14	TRBJ2-7	NA
TGTGCCGGCAGTGACCGGACAGGGGCTCACACTGAAGCTTTCTTT	CAGSDRTGAHTEAFF	TRBD1	TRBV6-5	TRBJ1-1	NA
TGTGCCAGCAGTGAACGGGGGCTGACTTCCTACGAGCAGTACTTC	CASSERGLTSYEQYF	NA	TRBV6-1	TRBJ2-7	NA
TGTGCCACCAGGGATCCTCTAAGCAATCAGCCCCAGCATTTT	CATRDPLSNQPQHF	NA	TRBV24-1	TRBJ1-5	NA
TGTGCCAGCAGCTTGGGGGACAGCGTTATAAAGCCCCAGCATTTT	CASSLGDSVIKPQHF	TRBD1	TRBV5-6	TRBJ1-5	few
TGTGCCAGCCAGACAGGGAATGAAAAACTGTTTTTT	CASQTGNEKLFF	TRBD1	TRBV28	TRBJ1-4	NA
TGTGCCAGCAGTTTGAGGGGGCTGGGGGGCACTGAAGCTTTCTTT	CASSLRGLGGTEAFF	TRBD1	TRBV27	TRBJ1-1	few
TGCAGTGCTGAATACAATGAGCAGTTCTTC	CSAEYNEQFF	NA	TRBV20-1	TRBJ2-1	few
TGTGCCAGCAGCTTACCACAGGGGAGTGGCTACGAGCAGTACTTC	CASSLPQGSGYEQYF	TRBD1	TRBV7-2	TRBJ2-7	few